This TCR beta chain was recovered during a study of response to subunit inactivated influenza vaccine. This clonotype occurred many times. Between the trimmed V and J ends, which lost 1 base and 8 bases, there was a span of 11 bases. CDR3 size: 14 residues. Via MiXCR, TCRdb re-called the RT-PCR reads, giving one row per CDR3 protein. The repertoire consists of approximately 490,000 distinct CDR3 sequences, with approximately 7.8% occurring once and the leading ten covering about an eighth. Here the sequenced sample was PBMCs from blood, taken around 25 months after vaccination. The source of this sequence is a man between 50 and 70 years old who received an inactivated influenza vaccine. The rearrangement links TRBV12-3 or TRBV12-4 to TRBJ2-2; tentative D call: TRBD1 (5 bases). For the CDR3, the DNA is TGTGCCAGCAGTTTAGGACAGAACCTAGGGGAGCTGTTTTTT. Its translation: CASSLGQNLGELFF.